This record concerns one T cell receptor beta chain sequence. Original data processing: The assay estimated nucleated cells by amplifying reference gene primers. Libraries were prepared by immunoSEQ multiplex PCR; TCRdb keeps only in-frame clonotypes and omits some of them. V and J calls and clone size are given by that table; D and trimming were obtained from the DNA. The table records 300,000 to 400,000 clones, more than 75% of them present only once. Germline CDR1 and CDR2: MNHEY and SVGAGI. This CDR3 has 14 amino acids. V gave up 9 bases and J gave up 6 bases, with 20 bases separating them. The data are from a study of blood T cell repertoires in COVID-19. Across the study: From the United States, Italy and Spain came samples of acute and convalescent COVID-19. T cells, B-cell-depleted T cells, or PBMCs provided the cDNA or gDNA that served as material.

The genes are TRBV6-5 and TRBJ1-2; a weak D match, TRBD1 (5 bases). Input material: peripheral blood. This TCR was sampled from a woman aged 45-60 years with active or convalescent COVID-19. The CDR3 protein is CASKEPGRENGYTF. The DNA of the CDR3 is TGTGCCAGTAAGGAACCCGGCAGGGAAAATGGCTACACCTTC.